What follows are 25 T cell receptor beta chains derived from one specimen sequenced in a study of T cell responses to AZD1222 COVID-19 vaccine. Some clones are missing from TCRdb's copy, which holds only in-frame ones; the method was immunoSEQ multiplex PCR. The data show 100,000 to 110,000 clones, about 87% seen once. The sequenced sample was peripheral blood, obtained on day 0 of AZD1222 vaccination. The receptors here all came from an adult in good health.

The chain carries TRBV27 and TRBJ2-5; maybe TRBD1 (5 bases). CDR1 is MNHEY and CDR2 is SMNVEV in the germline V gene (reference sequence). V lost 2 bases and J lost 0, with 16 bases in between. The CDR3 length is 17 residues. The CDR3 DNA reads TGTGCCAGCAGTTTAAGGGGAATCAGAGTGTACCAAGAGACCCAGTACTTC. This gives the protein CASSLRGIRVYQETQYF.

The genes are TRBV11-2 and TRBJ2-7, with D possibly TRBD2 on 6 matching bases. This CDR3 has 15 residues. CDR1 SGHAT and CDR2 FQNNGV come from the germline V gene. V lost 5 bases, J lost 9 bases, and 23 bases lay in between. Written as DNA, the CDR3 is TGTGCCAGCAGCGGGGGGTTAAGAACTCAAGAAGGGCAGTACTTC. This translates into CASSGGLRTQEGQYF.

This chain links TRBV30 with TRBJ2-3, with 8 bases matching TRBD2. The CDR3 runs to 16 residues. The germline CDR1 and CDR2 sequences are GTSNPN and SVGIG (reference sequence). V dropped 2 bases and J dropped 5; count of bases not matched to a gene: 12. For the CDR3, the DNA is TGTGCCTGGAGTTACCTCAGCGGGGGTGGGGGAGATACGCAGTATTTT. This gives the protein CAWSYLSGGGGDTQYF.

This clone was found a few times. DNA for the CDR3: TGTGCCAGCAGCCCGAGGCCCGAAAATTCACCCCTCCACTTT. Translation gives CASSPRPENSPLHF. The chain links TRBV3-1 (or the pseudogene TRBV3-2) to TRBJ1-6; D gene uncertain. The V and J ends lost 4 bases and 7 bases respectively, with 11 bases between them. Germline V gene data show CDR1 as LGHDT and CDR2 as YNNKEL (reference sequence). The CDR3 extends over 14 amino acids.

The chain combines TRBV6-2 or TRBV6-3 with TRBJ2-2; D is ambiguous. The germline V and J ends were trimmed by 2 bases and 4 bases, with 8 bases remaining between them. The CDR3 has 14 amino acids. Looked up from germline, CDR1 is MNHEY and CDR2 is SVGEGT. In DNA, the CDR3 is TGTGCCAGCAGTTACAGGGTCGGCACCGGGGAGCTGTTTTTT. Translating gives CASSYRVGTGELFF.

A few counts support this clone. The chain joins TRBV28 to TRBJ2-7, with TRBD2 matching over 9 bases. V gave up 3 bases and J gave up 12 bases; unmatched junction bases: 6. CDR1 is MDHEN and CDR2 is SYDVKM in the germline V gene. CDR3 length: 12 amino acids. CDR3 DNA sequence: TGTGCCAGCAGTTTCGGCCTAGCGGGATTGTACTTC. It codes for CASSFGLAGLYF.

The chain recombines TRBV7-9 with TRBJ2-3; no firm D call. CDR3 length equals 12 residues. V was pared by 5 bases and J by 4 bases, with 7 bases between. CDR1 is SEHNR and CDR2 is FQNEAQ in the germline V gene (reference sequence). The CDR3 here is CASSPNPDTQYF. DNA of the CDR3: TGTGCCAGCAGCCCTAATCCAGATACGCAGTATTTT. Drawing the rest from reference TRBV7-9 and TRBJ2-3, the complete variable domain is DTGVSQNPRHKITKRGQNVTFRCDPISEHNRLYWYRQTLGQGPEFLTYFQNEAQLEKSRLLSDRFSAERPKGSFSTLEIQRTEQGDSAMYLCASSPNPDTQYFGPGTRLTVL.

This rearrangement joins TRBV11-2 to TRBJ2-7; D is perhaps TRBD1 (6 bases). V lost 5 bases to trimming and J lost 3 bases, with 11 bases between them. The CDR3 is 13 residues long. The germline CDR1 and CDR2 sequences are SGHAT and FQNNGV. DNA for the CDR3: TGTGCCAGCAGCCTAACAGGGTTCTACGAGCAGTACTTC. Translating it yields CASSLTGFYEQYF.

The J gene is TRBJ2-7, the V gene TRBV7-3; perhaps TRBD1 as D (6 bases). Germline CDR1 and CDR2: SGHTA and FQGTGA. The CDR3 length is 12 residues. The V end lost 8 bases, the J end lost 4 bases, and 12 bases lay between the germline ends. The CDR3 reads CASAGEGYEQYF. Written as DNA, the CDR3 is TGTGCCAGCGCAGGGGAAGGGTACGAGCAGTACTTC.

This sequence joins TRBV27 and TRBJ1-1; D gene ambiguous. CDR3 length: 12 amino acids. The ends were cut back, 5 bases at V and 10 bases at J, with 14 bases in the middle. CDR1 is MNHEY and CDR2 is SMNVEV in the germline V gene (reference sequence). CDR3 sequence: CASSPTRERAFF. The CDR3 DNA sequence: TGTGCCAGCAGTCCAACCCGGGAGAGAGCTTTCTTT.

This clone has more than one count but fewer than ten. The V gene is TRBV4-3, the J gene TRBJ1-4; D gene uncertain. Germline lookup yields CDR1 LGHNA and CDR2 YSLEER. The V end lost 0 bases, the J end lost 3 bases, and 8 bases lay between the germline ends. The CDR3 is 15 residues long. For the CDR3, the DNA is TGCGCCAGCAGCCAAGATTCGCAGTCTAATGAAAAACTGTTTTTT. Its translation is CASSQDSQSNEKLFF.

The rearrangement links TRBV12-3 or TRBV12-4 to TRBJ2-2, with D perhaps TRBD1 (6 bases). The V end lost 7 bases, the J end lost 5 bases, and 11 bases lay between the germline ends. The CDR3 consists of 13 residues. The CDR3 sequence is CASTSQGTGELFF. The CDR3 region has the DNA TGTGCCAGCACCTCCCAGGGGACCGGGGAGCTGTTTTTT.

The chain has TRBV7-6 and TRBJ1-3, with a possible D match to TRBD1 (5 bases). The CDR3 spans 14 residues. V lost 1 base to trimming and J lost 3 bases, with 7 bases between them. CDR1 is SGHVS, CDR2 FNYEAQ, per germline. The CDR3 here is CASSLGGSGNTIYF. CDR3 DNA: TGTGCCAGCAGCTTAGGGGGCAGTGGAAACACCATATATTTT.

The chain recombines TRBV7-2 with TRBJ1-5; D is unclear. Trimming took off 5 bases at V and 5 bases at J, with 13 bases between the two ends. The CDR3 runs to 14 residues. The germline V gene encodes CDR1 SGHTA and CDR2 FQGNSA. The chain's CDR3 is CASSRPGWDQPQHF. The CDR3 DNA reads as TGTGCCAGCAGCCGCCCTGGGTGGGATCAGCCCCAGCATTTT. The variable domain in full, with the rest retrieved from reference TRBV7-2 and TRBJ1-5, is GAGVSQSPSNKVTEKGKDVELRCDPISGHTALYWYRQSLGQGLEFLIYFQGNSAPDKSGLPSDRFSAERTGGSVSTLTIQRTQQEDSAVYLCASSRPGWDQPQHFGDGTRLSIL.

This rearrangement joins TRBV27 to TRBJ2-1; D tentatively reads TRBD1 or TRBD2 (5 bases each). This CDR3 comprises 15 residues. Per germline, CDR1 MNHEY and CDR2 SMNVEV (reference sequence). V gave up 8 bases and J gave up 5 bases, with 19 bases separating them. The CDR3 coding sequence is TGTGCCAGCCGCTTAACCGGGGCTGGGGACAATGAGCAGTTCTTC. It yields the protein CASRLTGAGDNEQFF.

To note about this clone: The junction differs from germline at one of its ends, possibly a read error. The chain links TRBV3-1 (or the pseudogene TRBV3-2) to TRBJ2-3, with TRBD2 matching over 7 bases. CDR1 is LGHDT, CDR2 YNNKEL, per germline (reference sequence). CDR3 size: 13 residues. CDR3 sequence (DNA): TGTGCCAGCTCCCGGGACTACACAGGTACGCAGTATTTT. This encodes CASSRDYTGTQYF.

The chain recombines TRBV24-1 with TRBJ2-3; TRBD2 agrees at 9 bases. Germline V gene data show CDR1 as KGHDR and CDR2 as SFDVKD. The CDR3 is made up of 17 amino acids. J lost 4 bases, V lost 0 bases, and 7 bases had no gene match. The CDR3 loop reads CATSDLRGGRAADTQYF. As DNA, the CDR3 is TGTGCCACCAGTGATTTGCGTGGCGGGAGGGCCGCAGATACGCAGTATTTT.

This clone was picked up one time. The gene calls are TRBV14 and TRBJ2-3, with a weak D call TRBD2 (5 bases). Germline V gene data show CDR1 as SGHDN and CDR2 as FVKESK. The CDR3 is made up of 17 amino acids. Trimming shortened V by 0 bases and J by 4 bases, and 17 bases separated the two germline ends. CDR3 in DNA: TGTGCCAGCAGCCAAGATACGTCAGCGGCAGGATCAGATACGCAGTATTTT. Residues: CASSQDTSAAGSDTQYF.

The J gene is TRBJ2-1, the V gene TRBV18; D remains unclear. The CDR3 is 13 residues long. Trimming took 0 bases from V and 6 from J, leaving 6 bases between them. The germline V gene encodes CDR1 KGHSH and CDR2 LQKENI. The CDR3 here is CASSPPAANEQFF. CDR3 DNA: TGTGCCAGCTCACCACCGGCAGCCAATGAGCAGTTCTTC.

V gene TRBV5-6 combines with J gene TRBJ1-2, with TRBD1 identical over 8 bases. This CDR3 contains 15 residues. Germline assignment: CDR1 SGHDT and CDR2 YYEEEE. J gave up 4 bases and V 2 bases, and 7 bases lay outside the gene matches. CDR3 in DNA: TGTGCCAGCAGCTTAGACCAGGGGGCCGGCTATGGCTACACCTTC. This gives the protein CASSLDQGAGYGYTF. Filled out from reference TRBV5-6 and TRBJ1-2, the complete variable domain reads DAGVTQSPTHLIKTRGQQVTLRCSPKSGHDTVSWYQQALGQGPQFIFQYYEEEERQRGNFPDRFSGHQFPNYSSELNVNALLLGDSALYLCASSLDQGAGYGYTFGSGTRLTVV.

The DNA for the CDR3 is TGTGCCAGCAGCCCGGCCGACAGGGGGCAGGGCGGGGAGCTGTTTTTT. Translated, it gives CASSPADRGQGGELFF. The chain recombines TRBV7-8 with TRBJ2-2, with 10 bases fitting TRBD1. The CDR3 runs 16 residues. CDR1 is SGHVS, CDR2 FQNEAQ, per germline. V lost 5 bases to trimming and J lost 7 bases; unmatched junction nucleotides: 10.

The chain links TRBV11-3 to TRBJ2-5; TRBD1 aligns across 9 bases. Trimming cost V 5 bases and J 3 bases; bases outside gene matches: 4. CDR1 SGHNT and CDR2 YENEEA come from the germline V gene. CDR3 length: 14 amino acids. CDR3 loop: CASSPGTGKETQYF. CDR3 sequence (DNA): TGTGCCAGCAGCCCAGGGACAGGGAAAGAGACCCAGTACTTC.

The rearrangement joins TRBV6-2 or TRBV6-3 to TRBJ2-1, with 7 bases identical to TRBD2. This CDR3 contains 12 residues. Germline loops: CDR1 MNHEY, CDR2 SVGEGT. Trimming removed 5 bases from V and 8 bases from J; junction bases left unmatched: 3. The CDR3 nucleotides are TGTGCCAGCAGTCCGAGCGGGGATGAGCAGTTCTTC. This translates into CASSPSGDEQFF.

The rearrangement links TRBV7-9 to TRBJ2-3; TRBD1 is a possible D gene (6 bases). CDR1 is SEHNR and CDR2 is FQNEAQ in the germline V gene (reference sequence). The V gene lost 10 bases and the J gene lost 10 bases, with 15 bases spanning the gap. CDR3 length: 11 residues. The CDR3 bases are TGTGCCACCGAAAGACAGGATCCGCAGTATTTT. Amino acids: CATERQDPQYF.

The chain couples TRBV11-1 to TRBJ2-1; D remains ambiguous. Germline-derived CDR1 and CDR2 are SGHAT and FQDESV (reference sequence). Trimming removed 0 bases at V and 2 bases at J, with 14 bases between. CDR3 length equals 17 residues. CDR3 in DNA: TGTGCCAGCAGCTTAGCCCCCGCAGGCGACGCCTACAATGAGCAGTTCTTC. As protein: CASSLAPAGDAYNEQFF.